These 26 T cell receptor beta chains were all obtained from the same sample, sequenced in a study of T and B cells in COVID-19 patients. From blood, about 240-550 ng of genomic DNA served as TRB template. Multiplex PCR with BIOMED2 TRB-A/B primer pools amplified TRB rearrangements. From the multiplex PCR reads, TCRdb called clonotypes with MiXCR, one entry per CDR3 protein. The sample has under 7,500 distinct CDR3 sequences, roughly 25% seen once. The specimen was blood. The receptor source for this set is a human donor with active COVID-19.

As to this clonotype: A much larger clonotype is one base distant, so this may be a read error. This sequence joins TRBV12-3 or TRBV12-4 and TRBJ1-5, with 8 bases that match TRBD1. The CDR3 is 15 amino acids. The CDR3: CASSHRTGFNQSQHF. CDR3 nucleotide sequence: TGTGCCAGCAGTCACAGGACAGGGTTCAATCAGTCCCAGCATTTT.

This clonotype is judged medium-sized. The V gene is TRBV5-5, the J gene TRBJ1-5; TRBD1 agrees at 9 bases. J gave up 8 bases and V 4 bases, and 4 bases lay outside the gene matches. The CDR3 is 13 residues long. CDR1 and CDR2 (germline): SGHKS, YYEKEE (reference sequence). Here the CDR3 DNA reads TGTGCCAGCAGCAGGGACAGGGTCAAGCCCCAGCATTTT. Translating gives CASSRDRVKPQHF. The whole variable domain, filled in from reference TRBV5-5 and TRBJ1-5, reads DAGVTQSPTHLIKTRGQQVTLRCSPISGHKSVSWYQQVLGQGPQFIFQYYEKEERGRGNFPDRFSARQFPNYSSELNVNALLLGDSALYLCASSRDRVKPQHFGDGTRLSIL.

This clonotype was seen ten or more times. V and J are TRBV6-5 and TRBJ1-2; the D is unclear. Germline V gene sequence: CDR1 MNHEY, CDR2 SVGAGI. The CDR3 spans 15 residues. Trimming took off 0 bases at V and 5 bases at J, with 13 bases between the two ends. The CDR3 sequence is CASSYSAPNLYGYTF. CDR3 coding DNA: TGTGCCAGCAGTTACTCGGCCCCGAACCTATATGGCTACACCTTC.

In its sample, this clonotype was seen a few times. This chain uses TRBV10-1 with TRBJ1-5, with a tentative D call TRBD1 (6 bases). Germline CDR1 and CDR2: WNHNN and SYGVQD (reference sequence). V shed 4 bases and J shed 2 bases, with 21 bases lying between them. The CDR3 is made up of 18 amino acids. The CDR3 DNA follows: TGCGCCAGCAGTGGGAAGGGGGGCAGTTTCCCCCGCAATCAGCCCCAGCATTTT. Protein product: CASSGKGGSFPRNQPQHF.

The V call is TRBV20-1, the J call TRBJ2-7, with 9 bases fitting TRBD2. Germline V lookup: CDR1 DFQATT, CDR2 SNEGSKA (reference sequence). The CDR3 is made up of 14 amino acids. V shed 3 bases and J 5 bases; nucleotides not matched to a gene: 8. This CDR3 reads CSASTASGGHEQYF. For the CDR3, the DNA is TGCAGTGCTAGTACCGCCAGCGGGGGGCACGAGCAGTACTTC.

Judged by abundance, this clonotype is medium-sized (0.01 to 0.1%). The rearrangement joins TRBV5-4 to TRBJ2-5; TRBD2 might be the D (6 bases). The CDR3 sequence is 14 residues long. The ends were cut back, 5 bases at V and 4 bases at J, with 15 bases in the middle. Germline CDR1 is SGHNT and CDR2 is YYREEE (reference sequence). The CDR3 nucleotides are TGTGCCAGCAGGCCCTCGGGGGTCCCAGAGACCCAGTACTTC. Translating it yields CASRPSGVPETQYF.

This clonotype is labeled as medium-sized. The chain couples TRBV27 to TRBJ2-5; D might be TRBD1 or TRBD2, each matching 5 bases. This CDR3 contains 13 residues. The germline gives CDR1 MNHEY, CDR2 SMNVEV (reference sequence). Trimming stripped 5 bases from V and 7 bases from J, with 14 bases between. The CDR3 coding sequence is TGTGCCAGCAGTCACGGGGTTAGGGGGACCCAGTACTTC. This gives the protein CASSHGVRGTQYF.

This clonotype was seen a handful of times. The chain carries TRBV6-5 and TRBJ1-1; D unresolved. The ends were cut back, 2 bases at V and 1 base at J, with 14 bases in the middle. Germline CDR1 is MNHEY and CDR2 is SVGAGI. The CDR3 has 16 residues. The CDR3 DNA reads TGTGCCAGCAGTTACGGGTCCCTCGCGTGGAACACTGAAGCTTTCTTT. Protein: CASSYGSLAWNTEAFF.

The chain carries TRBV4-3 and TRBJ2-5, with TRBD2 as a possible D gene (6 bases). Germline-derived CDR1 and CDR2 are LGHNA and YSLEER. CDR3 length: 13 amino acids. Trimming removed 4 bases from V and 9 bases from J, with 15 bases in between. CDR3 residues: CASSPADGRSQYF. CDR3 nucleotides: TGCGCCAGCAGCCCTGCTGATGGGAGGTCCCAGTACTTC.

J is TRBJ2-7 and V is TRBV11-1; D may be TRBD1 or TRBD2 (6 bases each). CDR3 length: 15 amino acids. Trimming shortened V by 8 bases and J by 0 bases, and 17 bases separated the two germline ends. Per the germline V gene, CDR1 is SGHAT and CDR2 is FQDESV (reference sequence). DNA of the CDR3: TGTGCCAGCGCTTGGACGGGGGCCAGCTCCTACGAGCAGTACTTC. Amino acid sequence: CASAWTGASSYEQYF.

Sample share makes this clonotype medium-sized. The chain recombines TRBV7-6 with TRBJ2-1; D unresolved. In germline, CDR1 is SGHVS, CDR2 FNYEAQ. Trimming stripped 5 bases from V and 3 bases from J, with 5 bases between. There are 12 residues in the CDR3. This chain's CDR3 is CASSANYNEQFF. CDR3 DNA sequence: TGTGCCAGCAGCGCAAACTACAATGAGCAGTTCTTC.

In this sample, this clonotype is medium-sized. The chain couples TRBV12-3 or TRBV12-4 to TRBJ1-5; the D is unclear. The CDR3 extends over 13 amino acids. V dropped 6 bases and J dropped 4 bases, with 10 bases sitting between them. CDR3 region: CASSPATNQPQHF. CDR3 bases: TGTGCCAGCAGCCCCGCGACAAATCAGCCCCAGCATTTT.

This clonotype is medium-sized. J is TRBJ1-2 and V is TRBV5-4, with a tentative D call TRBD1 (6 bases). The ends were cut back, 5 bases at V and 5 bases at J, with 10 bases in the middle. This CDR3 has 12 amino acids. Germline CDR1 reads SGHNT; CDR2 reads YYREEE (reference sequence). Here the CDR3 reads CASSTQGYGYTF. The CDR3 region has the DNA TGTGCCAGCAGTACCCAGGGGTATGGCTACACCTTC.

The chain recombines TRBV7-2 with TRBJ2-1, with 7 positions matching TRBD2. The CDR3 length is 14 residues. The V segment lost 5 bases and the J segment 8 bases; nucleotides outside the gene matches: 9. The V gene's germline CDR1 is SGHTA and CDR2 FQGNSA. The CDR3 nucleotides are TGTGCCAGCAGCCAGGGACTACTTGTCGATGAGCAGTTCTTC. This translates into CASSQGLLVDEQFF.

This chain connects TRBV11-2 to TRBJ1-2, with no clear D. The CDR3 extends over 19 amino acids. Trimming stripped 5 bases from V and 2 bases from J, with 27 bases between. Germline CDR1 SGHAT, CDR2 FQNNGV. The CDR3 loop is CASSTYPEGGSSKNYGYTF. The CDR3 nucleotides read TGTGCCAGCAGCACATACCCGGAGGGCGGTTCCTCCAAGAACTATGGCTACACCTTC.

In its sample, this clonotype ranks as medium-sized. Written as DNA, the CDR3 is TGTGCCAGCAGTTTAGGGCAGGGCGTCACTAACTATGGCTACACCTTC. Protein: CASSLGQGVTNYGYTF. The rearrangement links TRBV12-3 or TRBV12-4 to TRBJ1-2, with D possibly being TRBD1 (5 bases). Trimming left V 1 base short and J 0 bases short, with 12 bases between. The CDR3 runs 16 residues.

This clonotype was counted many times. The gene calls are TRBV5-4 and TRBJ1-2; D is undetermined. Germline loops: CDR1 SGHNT, CDR2 YYREEE (reference sequence). The V end lost 5 bases, the J end lost 4 bases, and 15 bases lay between the germline ends. The CDR3 sequence is 14 residues long. The CDR3, as DNA: TGTGCCAGCAGGAACCCAAGGTCAGGCTATGGCTACACCTTC. Translated, it gives CASRNPRSGYGYTF.

This clonotype qualifies as large. This sequence joins TRBV19 and TRBJ1-2; D gene uncertain. The CDR3 sequence is 12 residues long. Germline values: CDR1 LNHDA, CDR2 SQIVND (reference sequence). The V end lost 8 bases, the J end lost 0 bases, and 7 bases lay between the germline ends. As DNA, the CDR3 is TGTGCCAGTCGTTGGCCTAACTATGGCTACACCTTC. Encoded protein: CASRWPNYGYTF.

The chain combines TRBV28 with TRBJ1-2; D is perhaps TRBD1 (5 bases). Trimming shortened V by 6 bases and J by 6 bases, and 17 bases separated the two germline ends. In germline, CDR1 is MDHEN, CDR2 SYDVKM. The CDR3 runs to 14 residues. Here the CDR3 DNA reads TGTGCCAGCAGCTCGATAGGGGTCAGGAATGGCTACACCTTC. This codes for CASSSIGVRNGYTF.

The CDR3 sequence is CSAGGSGEETQYF. Written as DNA, the CDR3 is TGCAGTGCTGGCGGGAGTGGTGAAGAGACCCAGTACTTC. V usage is TRBV20-1 and J usage is TRBJ2-5; TRBD2 matches 7 bases. This CDR3 comprises 13 residues. The germline CDR1 and CDR2 sequences are DFQATT and SNEGSKA (reference sequence). Trimming cost V 5 bases and J 3 bases; bases outside gene matches: 6.

This clonotype was counted at least ten times. This chain uses TRBV30 with TRBJ1-1; TRBD1 aligns across 7 bases. The V and J ends lost 5 bases and 0 bases, in that order; junction bases with no gene match: 6. The CDR3 covers 14 residues. Germline V gene data show CDR1 as GTSNPN and CDR2 as SVGIG (reference sequence). The CDR3 DNA reads as TGTGCCTGGTGGGGTGGACAGGTGAACACTGAAGCTTTCTTT. Its protein is CAWWGGQVNTEAFF. The variable domain in full, with the rest retrieved from reference TRBV30 and TRBJ1-1, is SQTIHQWPATLVQPVGSPLSLECTVEGTSNPNLYWYRQAAGRGLQLLFYSVGIGQISSEVPQNLSASRPQDRQFILSSKKLLLSDSGFYLCAWWGGQVNTEAFFGQGTRLTVV.

Relative to its sample, this clonotype is medium-sized. The chain recombines TRBV13 with TRBJ2-1; TRBD1 matches at 9 bases. The CDR3 covers 16 residues. Trimming took 0 bases from V and 4 from J; bases not matched to a gene: 4. CDR1 PRHDT and CDR2 FYEKMQ come from the germline V gene (reference sequence). The CDR3 DNA sequence: TGTGCCAGCAGCTTAGGGGGGACAGGGATATACAATGAGCAGTTCTTC. Its translation: CASSLGGTGIYNEQFF. The whole variable domain, filled in from reference TRBV13 and TRBJ2-1, reads AAGVIQSPRHLIKEKRETATLKCYPIPRHDTVYWYQQGPGQDPQFLISFYEKMQSDKGSIPDRFSAQQFSDYHSELNMSSLELGDSALYFCASSLGGTGIYNEQFFGPGTRLTVL.

This clonotype qualifies as medium-sized. The chain couples TRBV7-2 to TRBJ2-6, with TRBD1 as a possible D gene (6 bases). CDR3 length: 17 amino acids. Germline CDR1 SGHTA, CDR2 FQGNSA. Deletions cut 1 base from V and 1 base from J, with 11 bases between. The CDR3 loop is CASSLGGGWSGANVLTF. The CDR3 DNA reads as TGTGCCAGCAGCTTAGGTGGGGGCTGGTCTGGGGCCAACGTCCTGACTTTC.

This clonotype is medium-sized within its sample. The chain employs TRBV6-5 and TRBJ1-2, with D maybe TRBD1 (5 bases). CDR3 size: 15 residues. The germline V gene has CDR1 MNHEY and CDR2 SVGAGI. Trimming removed 6 bases from V and 2 bases from J, with 16 bases in between. The CDR3 nucleotides read TGTGCCAGCAGCTCATACACAGGCCTAAACTATGGCTACACCTTC. It yields the protein CASSSYTGLNYGYTF.

V is TRBV20-1 and J is TRBJ1-6, with D possibly matching TRBD1 (5 bases). The length of the CDR3 is 15 residues. V was clipped by 3 bases and J by 1 base, with 10 bases between them. In germline, CDR1 is DFQATT, CDR2 SNEGSKA (reference sequence). CDR3 protein: CSASPEGSYNSPLHF. CDR3 in DNA: TGCAGTGCTAGTCCTGAGGGGTCCTATAATTCACCCCTCCACTTT.

V usage is TRBV6-2 or TRBV6-3 and J usage is TRBJ1-5; 9 nucleotides align to TRBD1. Germline V CDR1 and CDR2: MNHEY, SVGEGT. Unmatched junction bases numbered 7, after V lost 6 bases and J lost 1 base. The CDR3 loop spans 16 amino acids. This CDR3 reads CASSLTGGVSNQPQHF. DNA for the CDR3: TGTGCCAGCAGCCTTACAGGGGGCGTAAGCAATCAGCCCCAGCATTTT.